These 30 T cell receptor beta chains were sequenced from one sample in a study of shared clonotypes between healthy human individuals. The assay was immunoSEQ multiplex PCR, and TCRdb's table has in-frame clones only and misses some. The sample carries some 650,000 clones, around 97% recorded once. Sequencing was done on a sample of naive CD4+ T cells sorted from blood. Regarding subset: CD45RA+ positively selected. These receptors all come from a woman aged 25 to 39 in good health.

V gene TRBV5-6 combines with J gene TRBJ2-6; D is undetermined. The germline gives CDR1 SGHDT, CDR2 YYEEEE. V was pared by 4 bases and J by 0 bases, with 8 bases between. There are 15 residues in the CDR3. CDR3 amino acids: CASSQYDSGANVLTF. The CDR3 nucleotides are TGTGCCAGCAGCCAATATGACTCTGGGGCCAACGTCCTGACTTTC.

Written as DNA, the CDR3 is TGTGCCAGCAGCTTGGGGGCAGGTTTCACAGATACGCAGTATTTT. It translates to CASSLGAGFTDTQYF. The chain uses TRBV5-5 and TRBJ2-3; no reliable D call. From germline, CDR1 is SGHKS and CDR2 YYEKEE (reference sequence). The CDR3 totals 15 residues. Between the trimmed V and J ends, which lost 0 bases and 2 bases, there was a span of 10 bases.

The DNA of the CDR3 is TGTGCCTGGAGTCACCCCGGTAGGCTATACAATGAGCAGTTCTTC. Translation gives CAWSHPGRLYNEQFF. The chain links TRBV30 to TRBJ2-1, with D unresolved. Per germline, CDR1 GTSNPN and CDR2 SVGIG (reference sequence). The CDR3 loop spans 15 amino acids. Trimming shortened V by 2 bases and J by 4 bases, and 15 bases separated the two germline ends.

This chain connects TRBV28 to TRBJ2-5, with 7 bases identical to TRBD1. The CDR3 sequence is 13 residues long. Germline assignment: CDR1 MDHEN and CDR2 SYDVKM. Trimming removed 6 bases from V and 4 bases from J; junction bases left unmatched: 5. The CDR3 nucleotides are TGTGCCAGCAGAGATACAGGGGTAGAGACCCAGTACTTC. Protein product: CASRDTGVETQYF.

The chain uses TRBV29-1 and TRBJ2-1, with 14 bases aligning to TRBD2. The V and J ends lost 7 bases and 0 bases, in that order; junction bases with no gene match: 11. Germline CDR1 is SQVTM and CDR2 is ANQGSEA. The CDR3 runs to 18 residues. In DNA, the CDR3 is TGCAGCGCGGAGCCGGGACTAGCGGGAGTTATCTCCTACAATGAGCAGTTCTTC. As protein: CSAEPGLAGVISYNEQFF.

CDR3 protein: CASGPGDINTEAFF. The CDR3 nucleotides are TGCGCCAGCGGCCCCGGGGACATTAACACTGAAGCTTTCTTT. This chain joins TRBV5-1 and TRBJ1-1, with D tentatively TRBD1 (6 bases). CDR1 SGHRS and CDR2 YFSETQ come from the germline V gene. V was trimmed by 7 bases and J by 2 bases, leaving 15 bases between them. This CDR3 region has 14 residues.

V is TRBV2 and J is TRBJ1-2; D ambiguous. V gave up 4 bases and J gave up 2 bases, with 8 bases separating them. There are 13 residues in the CDR3. Germline V CDR1 and CDR2: SNHLY, FYNNEI. The CDR3 region is CASSVGQNYGYTF. The CDR3 coding sequence is TGTGCCAGCAGTGTAGGGCAGAACTATGGCTACACCTTC.

The genes are TRBV7-2 and TRBJ2-5; D gene uncertain. The CDR3 has 13 amino acids. From germline, CDR1 is SGHTA and CDR2 FQGNSA. V lost 2 bases to trimming and J lost 4 bases, with 8 bases between them. CDR3 coding DNA: TGTGCCAGCAGCTTAAAGTATTCAGAGACCCAGTACTTC. This gives the protein CASSLKYSETQYF. The variable domain in full, completed from reference TRBV7-2 and TRBJ2-5, reads GAGVSQSPSNKVTEKGKDVELRCDPISGHTALYWYRQSLGQGLEFLIYFQGNSAPDKSGLPSDRFSAERTGGSVSTLTIQRTQQEDSAVYLCASSLKYSETQYFGPGTRLLVL.

This chain joins TRBV2 and TRBJ1-2, with D possibly being TRBD1 (6 bases). V was trimmed by 4 bases and J by 0 bases, leaving 12 bases between them. The CDR3 runs to 15 residues. The germline gives CDR1 SNHLY, CDR2 FYNNEI. The CDR3 protein is CASSAQGTANYGYTF. The CDR3 coding sequence is TGTGCCAGCAGTGCCCAGGGGACGGCTAACTATGGCTACACCTTC.

The chain combines TRBV5-1 with TRBJ2-5; 8 bases align to TRBD1. The CDR3 totals 15 residues. Germline CDR1 SGHRS, CDR2 YFSETQ. J lost 5 bases, V lost 1 base, and 7 bases had no gene match. CDR3 in amino acids: CASSLTQGAEETQYF. The CDR3 DNA sequence: TGCGCCAGCAGCTTGACTCAGGGGGCTGAGGAGACCCAGTACTTC.

The genes are TRBV5-6 and TRBJ2-5; D remains unclear. Between the trimmed V and J ends, which lost 4 bases and 7 bases, there was a span of 14 bases. CDR1 is SGHDT and CDR2 is YYEEEE in the germline V gene. The CDR3 sequence is 13 residues long. Here the CDR3 reads CASSPQSTGTQYF. The CDR3 DNA follows: TGTGCCAGCAGCCCGCAATCCACCGGGACCCAGTACTTC.

V is TRBV5-1 and J is TRBJ2-3; 13 positions match TRBD2. CDR1 is SGHRS, CDR2 YFSETQ, per germline. V lost 4 bases to trimming and J lost 3 bases; unmatched junction nucleotides: 2. The CDR3 extends over 15 amino acids. CDR3 nucleotide sequence: TGCGCCAGCAGCGGGGGACTAGCGGGAACAGATACGCAGTATTTT. Protein: CASSGGLAGTDTQYF.

V gene TRBV6-1 combines with J gene TRBJ1-2; D is unresolved. The CDR3 loop spans 15 amino acids. Germline-derived CDR1 and CDR2 are MNHNS and SASEGT. V dropped 4 bases and J dropped 3 bases, with 15 bases sitting between them. DNA of the CDR3: TGTGCCAGCAGTGTAGGATCTTTACCCTACTATGGCTACACCTTC. It yields the protein CASSVGSLPYYGYTF.

The CDR3 bases are TGTGCCAGTAGTATAGATCGGTTGGGACAGGGATTCAATCAGCCCCAGCATTTT. Translation gives CASSIDRLGQGFNQPQHF. The chain links TRBV19 to TRBJ1-5; 9 nucleotides line up with TRBD1. The CDR3 consists of 18 residues. With V trimmed by 0 bases and J by 3 bases, 9 bases remained unmatched. Per the germline V gene, CDR1 is LNHDA and CDR2 is SQIVND (reference sequence).

This chain uses TRBV5-4 with TRBJ1-2; D perhaps matches TRBD1 (5 bases). Germline values: CDR1 SGHNT, CDR2 YYREEE (reference sequence). This CDR3 is built from 17 residues. V was trimmed by 5 bases and J by 5 bases, leaving 25 bases between them. CDR3 DNA sequence: TGTGCCAGCAGACCTCACACCGGGACTCCTGGCTCTTATGGCTACACCTTC. Translated: CASRPHTGTPGSYGYTF.

This rearrangement joins TRBV2 to TRBJ2-7; D unresolved. CDR3 length equals 13 residues. Looked up from germline, CDR1 is SNHLY and CDR2 is FYNNEI. V shed 6 bases and J shed 3 bases, with 12 bases lying between them. CDR3 sequence reads: CASRDAWDYEQYF. The CDR3 region has the DNA TGTGCCAGCAGAGACGCCTGGGACTACGAGCAGTACTTC.

The chain joins TRBV4-1 to TRBJ2-1, with 7 bases fitting TRBD2. Germline values: CDR1 MGHRA, CDR2 YSYEKL. CDR3 length: 16 residues. V was pared by 1 base and J by 4 bases, with 7 bases of the junction left unmatched. The CDR3 loop reads CASSQVPAGFYNEQFF. The CDR3 DNA reads TGCGCCAGCAGCCAAGTTCCAGCGGGATTTTACAATGAGCAGTTCTTC.

The chain links TRBV5-1 to TRBJ2-7, with 7 bases aligning to TRBD1. Trimming cost V 4 bases and J 0 bases; bases outside gene matches: 7. Germline V CDR1 and CDR2: SGHRS, YFSETQ. This CDR3 region has 15 residues. The CDR3: CASSVTGSFSYEQYF. DNA for the CDR3: TGCGCCAGCAGCGTGACAGGGAGTTTCTCCTACGAGCAGTACTTC.

The CDR3 loop reads CASRTTGVTEAFF. The CDR3 DNA follows: TGTGCCAGCAGAACGACAGGGGTAACTGAAGCTTTCTTT. V and J are TRBV28 and TRBJ1-1; TRBD1 aligns across 8 bases. The CDR3 is 13 residues long. Trimming cost V 6 bases and J 5 bases; bases outside gene matches: 5. Germline CDR1 reads MDHEN; CDR2 reads SYDVKM.

V usage is TRBV10-3 and J usage is TRBJ2-7; TRBD2 matches 13 bases. The CDR3 extends over 15 amino acids. J was trimmed by 2 bases and V by 4 bases; bases with no gene match: 2. The germline gives CDR1 ENHRY, CDR2 SYGVKD. The CDR3 sequence: CAISGGTSGTYEQYF. The DNA for the CDR3 is TGTGCCATCAGTGGGGGGACTAGCGGGACCTACGAGCAGTACTTC.

This chain links TRBV7-9 with TRBJ2-3; 7 bases map to TRBD2. With 5 bases clipped from V and 4 bases from J, the junction kept 6 bases outside the gene matches. Germline V gene data show CDR1 as SEHNR and CDR2 as FQNEAQ (reference sequence). The CDR3 contains 14 residues. The CDR3 DNA is TGTGCCAGCAGCGTCAGCGGGAAAGCAGATACGCAGTATTTT. Translated, it gives CASSVSGKADTQYF.

This chain connects TRBV28 to TRBJ2-5, with 11 positions matching TRBD2. The trim removed 6 bases at V and 0 bases at J, leaving 9 bases unmatched. CDR3 size: 17 residues. The V gene's germline CDR1 is MDHEN and CDR2 SYDVKM. CDR3 coding DNA: TGTGCCAGCAGAAAGACTAGCGGGATCTTGTACCAAGAGACCCAGTACTTC. This translates into CASRKTSGILYQETQYF.

V usage is TRBV9 and J usage is TRBJ2-5; a weak D match, TRBD2 (5 bases). Per the germline V gene, CDR1 is SGDLS and CDR2 is YYNGEE. V dropped 2 bases and J dropped 5 bases, with 16 bases sitting between them. This CDR3 is 15 amino acids long. The CDR3 DNA reads as TGTGCCAGCAGCGTCACCACTGGAGGTTCGGAGACCCAGTACTTC. It codes for CASSVTTGGSETQYF.

The chain uses TRBV7-8 and TRBJ2-1; maybe TRBD2 (7 bases). The CDR3 totals 17 residues. From germline, CDR1 is SGHVS and CDR2 FQNEAQ. The V end was cut by 1 base, the J end by 9 bases, with 22 bases between. The CDR3 DNA reads as TGTGCCAGCAGCTTAGAGGGTGTGGGCGTGGGAGGGGGTGAGCAGTTCTTC. Its protein is CASSLEGVGVGGGEQFF.

The chain combines TRBV4-1 with TRBJ2-5, with 9 bases aligning to TRBD2. In germline, CDR1 is MGHRA, CDR2 YSYEKL. The CDR3 is 15 amino acids. Losses at the gene ends were 5 bases for V and 5 bases for J; bases not matched to a gene: 9. The CDR3 is CASSKGLAGQETQYF. The CDR3 DNA reads as TGCGCCAGCAGCAAGGGTCTAGCGGGACAGGAGACCCAGTACTTC.

The gene calls are TRBV7-9 and TRBJ2-5; 7 nucleotides line up with TRBD2. After removal of 4 bases from V and 4 bases from J, the junction contained 6 bases not matched to a gene. Germline loops: CDR1 SEHNR, CDR2 FQNEAQ (reference sequence). The CDR3 sequence is 14 residues long. CDR3 nucleotide sequence: TGTGCCAGCAGCTCAACTAGCGCGGGAGAGACCCAGTACTTC. It translates to CASSSTSAGETQYF. Full variable domain (outside the CDR3, taken from reference TRBV7-9 and TRBJ2-5): DTGVSQNPRHKITKRGQNVTFRCDPISEHNRLYWYRQTLGQGPEFLTYFQNEAQLEKSRLLSDRFSAERPKGSFSTLEIQRTEQGDSAMYLCASSSTSAGETQYFGPGTRLLVL.

This clone appeared a few times. The CDR3 region has the DNA TGTGCCAGCAGTCGACAGGGTCATCAGCCCCAGCATTTT. Its protein is CASSRQGHQPQHF. The rearrangement links TRBV28 to TRBJ1-5; 7 nucleotides line up with TRBD1. The CDR3 covers 13 residues. The germline V gene encodes CDR1 MDHEN and CDR2 SYDVKM. Unmatched junction bases numbered 3, after V lost 5 bases and J lost 5 bases.

CDR3 sequence: CASSAGVGTSGTTETQYF. Written as DNA, the CDR3 is TGTGCCAGCAGCGCAGGGGTTGGGACTAGCGGAACAACAGAGACCCAGTACTTC. The chain has TRBV9 and TRBJ2-5; the match to TRBD2 covers 11 bases. The J segment lost 4 bases and the V segment lost 3 bases, leaving 14 bases of the junction unmatched. CDR1 and CDR2 from the germline V gene are SGDLS and YYNGEE. The CDR3 runs 18 residues.

The CDR3, as DNA: TGCGCCAGCAGCCAGAATAGGGGGGGACAGGGGATTATAGCTCAGCCCCAGCATTTT. It is translated as CASSQNRGGQGIIAQPQHF. J is TRBJ1-5 and V is TRBV4-1; TRBD1 aligns across 10 bases. Per the germline V gene, CDR1 is MGHRA and CDR2 is YSYEKL. V shed 3 bases and J 6 bases; nucleotides not matched to a gene: 17. This CDR3 is built from 19 residues.

V and J are TRBV7-8 and TRBJ2-7; 8 bases agree with TRBD1. The trim removed 5 bases at V and 0 bases at J, leaving 6 bases unmatched. This CDR3 comprises 15 residues. CDR1 and CDR2 (germline): SGHVS, FQNEAQ. The CDR3 is CASSRDRSSSYEQYF. CDR3 nucleotide sequence: TGTGCCAGCAGCCGGGACAGGTCTAGCTCCTACGAGCAGTACTTC.